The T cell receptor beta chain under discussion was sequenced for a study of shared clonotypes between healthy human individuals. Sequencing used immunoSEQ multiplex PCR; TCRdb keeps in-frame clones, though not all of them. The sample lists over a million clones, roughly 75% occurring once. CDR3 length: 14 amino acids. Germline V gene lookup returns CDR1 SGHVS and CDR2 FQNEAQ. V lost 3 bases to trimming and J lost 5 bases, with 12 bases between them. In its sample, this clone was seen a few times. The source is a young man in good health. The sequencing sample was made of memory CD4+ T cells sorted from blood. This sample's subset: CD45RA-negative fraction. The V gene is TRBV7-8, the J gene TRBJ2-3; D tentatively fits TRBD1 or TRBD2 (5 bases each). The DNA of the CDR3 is TGTGCCAGCAGCTTGGTGGGGGTCGGAGATACGCAGTATTTT. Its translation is CASSLVGVGDTQYF.